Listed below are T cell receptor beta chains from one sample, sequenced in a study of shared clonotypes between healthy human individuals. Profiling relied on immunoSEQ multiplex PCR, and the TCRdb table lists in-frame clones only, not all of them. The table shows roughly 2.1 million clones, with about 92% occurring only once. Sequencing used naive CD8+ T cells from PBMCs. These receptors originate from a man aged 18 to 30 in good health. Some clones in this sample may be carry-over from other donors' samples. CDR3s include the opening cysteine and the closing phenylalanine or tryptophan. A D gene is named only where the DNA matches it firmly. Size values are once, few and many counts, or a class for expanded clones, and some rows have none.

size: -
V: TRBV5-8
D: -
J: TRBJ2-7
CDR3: CASSWTDEQYF
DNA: TGTGCCAGCAGCTGGACAGACGAGCAGTACTTC

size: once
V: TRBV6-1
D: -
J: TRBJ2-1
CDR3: CASSEGNGGHNEQFF
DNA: TGTGCCAGCAGTGAAGGGAATGGCGGACACAATGAGCAGTTCTTC

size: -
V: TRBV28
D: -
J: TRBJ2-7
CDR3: CASSPNRVPYF
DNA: TGTGCCAGCAGTCCGAACAGGGTCCCGTACTTC

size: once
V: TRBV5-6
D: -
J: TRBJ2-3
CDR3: CASSKTFSSTDTQYF
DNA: TGTGCCAGCAGCAAGACTTTCTCTAGCACAGATACGCAGTATTTT

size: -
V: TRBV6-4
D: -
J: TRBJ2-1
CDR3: CASSDYGGETSSYNEQFF
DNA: TGTGCCAGCAGTGATTACGGGGGAGAGACAAGCTCCTACAATGAGCAGTTCTTC

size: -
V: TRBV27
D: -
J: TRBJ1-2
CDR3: CASSRGAANYGYTF
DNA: TGTGCCAGCAGCCGGGGGGCCGCTAACTATGGCTACACCTTC

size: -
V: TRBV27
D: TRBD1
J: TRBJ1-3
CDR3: CASSLAGGSGNTIYF
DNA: TGTGCCAGCAGTTTAGCAGGGGGCTCTGGAAACACCATATATTTT

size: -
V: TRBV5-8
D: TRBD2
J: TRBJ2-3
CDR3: CASSLTSGSTDTQYF
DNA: TGTGCCAGCAGCTTGACTAGCGGAAGCACAGATACGCAGTATTTT

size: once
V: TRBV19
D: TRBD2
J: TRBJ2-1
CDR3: CASTQSQRELVYNEQFF
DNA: TGTGCCAGTACCCAGAGTCAGCGGGAGCTAGTTTACAATGAGCAGTTCTTC

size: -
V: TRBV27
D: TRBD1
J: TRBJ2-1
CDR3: CASRATERQGGRNEQFF
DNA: TGTGCCAGCAGGGCGACAGAACGACAGGGGGGTAGGAATGAGCAGTTCTTC

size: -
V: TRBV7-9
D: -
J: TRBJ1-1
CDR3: CASMSGGNTEAFF
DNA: TGTGCCAGCATGAGCGGGGGTAACACTGAAGCTTTCTTT

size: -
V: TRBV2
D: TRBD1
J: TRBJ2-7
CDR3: CASSEYRDRGTEQYF
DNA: TGTGCCAGCAGTGAATATAGGGACAGGGGTACCGAGCAGTACTTC

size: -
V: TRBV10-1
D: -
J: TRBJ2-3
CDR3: CASSENGPTDTQYF
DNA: TGCGCCAGCAGTGAGAACGGCCCCACAGATACGCAGTATTTT

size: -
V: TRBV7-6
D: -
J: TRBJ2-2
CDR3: CASSPNPRTTNTGELFF
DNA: TGTGCCAGCAGCCCAAATCCCCGAACCACGAACACCGGGGAGCTGTTTTTT

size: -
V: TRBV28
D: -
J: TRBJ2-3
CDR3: CASSLRTTYTDTQYF
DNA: TGTGCCAGCAGTTTACGGACTACCTACACAGATACGCAGTATTTT

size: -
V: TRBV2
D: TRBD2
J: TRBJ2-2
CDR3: CASSDRRPSGTSTGELFF
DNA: TGTGCCAGCAGTGATCGTCGTCCTAGCGGAACTTCCACCGGGGAGCTGTTTTTT